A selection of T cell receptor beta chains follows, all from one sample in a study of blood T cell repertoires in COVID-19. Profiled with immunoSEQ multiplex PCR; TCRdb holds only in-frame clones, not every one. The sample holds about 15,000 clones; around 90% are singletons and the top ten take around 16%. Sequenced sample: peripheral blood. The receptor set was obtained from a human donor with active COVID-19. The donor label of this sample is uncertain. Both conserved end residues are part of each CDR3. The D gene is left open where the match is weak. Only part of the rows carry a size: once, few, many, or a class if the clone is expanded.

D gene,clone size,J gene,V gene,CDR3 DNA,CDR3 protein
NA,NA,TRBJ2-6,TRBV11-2,TGTGCCAGCGGCATAGGACGGGGGTACTCTGGGGCCAACGTCCTGACTTTC,CASGIGRGYSGANVLTF
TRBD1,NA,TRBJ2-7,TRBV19,TGTGCCAGTAGTTGGACAGGGAACGACTACGAGCAGTACTTC,CASSWTGNDYEQYF
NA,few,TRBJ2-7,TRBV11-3,TGTGCCAGCAGCTTCGCGGGCAGCGCTTCCTACGAGCAGTACTTC,CASSFAGSASYEQYF
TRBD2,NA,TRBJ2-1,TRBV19,TGTGCCAGTAGTCCACTAGCGGGAGCAAGAGATGAGCAGTTCTTC,CASSPLAGARDEQFF
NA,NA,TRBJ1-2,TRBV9,TGTGCCAGCAGCTTACGGACAGCCTATGGCTACACCTTC,CASSLRTAYGYTF
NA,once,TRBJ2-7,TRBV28,TGTGCCAGCAGTTTTCGTCACGGGGGGCCCTACGAGCAGTACTTC,CASSFRHGGPYEQYF
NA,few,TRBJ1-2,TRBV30,TGTGCCTGGAGTCGAGACCGGGATGGCTACACCTTC,CAWSRDRDGYTF
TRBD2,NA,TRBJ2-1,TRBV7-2,TGTGCCAGCAGCCAATCACTAGCGGGGGCCTCCTACAATGAGCAGTTCTTC,CASSQSLAGASYNEQFF
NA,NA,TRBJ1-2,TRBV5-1,TGCGCCAGCAGCTTGGCCGAGGGCCGCTATGGCTACACCTTC,CASSLAEGRYGYTF
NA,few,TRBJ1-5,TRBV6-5,TGTGCCCTGGCGGGTAGGTCACCAAATCAGCCCCAGCATTTT,CALAGRSPNQPQHF
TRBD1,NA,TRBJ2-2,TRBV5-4,TGTGCCAGCAGCCACAGGGGGCGAGCAAGCGGGGAGCTGTTTTTT,CASSHRGRASGELFF
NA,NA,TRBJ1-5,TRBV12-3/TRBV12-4,TGTGCCAGCAGTCCCGAGTATCAGCCCCAGCATTTT,CASSPEYQPQHF
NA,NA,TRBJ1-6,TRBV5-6,TGTGCCAGCAGCGCACCCGAGGGTAACAATTCACCCCTCCACTTT,CASSAPEGNNSPLHF
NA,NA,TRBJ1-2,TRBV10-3,TGTGCCATCAGTGAGTCTTTACAGGATTCTAACTATGGCTACACCTTC,CAISESLQDSNYGYTF
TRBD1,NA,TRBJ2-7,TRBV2,TGTGCCAGCAGTGGGTCGACAGGGGGGTTGGGCCTCTTC,CASSGSTGGLGLF
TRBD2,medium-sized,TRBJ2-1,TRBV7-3,TGTGCCAGCAGCGGTAGCGGGAGTCAATCCGCGCAGTTCTTC,CASSGSGSQSAQFF
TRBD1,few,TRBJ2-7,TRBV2,TGTGCCAGCAGTCCGACAGGGATCCACGAGCAGTACTTC,CASSPTGIHEQYF
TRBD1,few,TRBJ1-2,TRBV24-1,TGTGCCACCAGTGGAACTCGGACAGGGGACTATGGCTACACCTTC,CATSGTRTGDYGYTF
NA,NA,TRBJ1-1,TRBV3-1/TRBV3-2,TGTGCCAGCAGCCAAGACGTCGGGGAAACTGAAGCTTTCTTT,CASSQDVGETEAFF
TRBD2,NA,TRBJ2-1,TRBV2,TGTGCCAGCAGGCTACTAGCGGGAGAGTACAATGAGCAGTTCTTC,CASRLLAGEYNEQFF
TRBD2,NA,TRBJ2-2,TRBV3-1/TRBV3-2,TGTGCCAGCAGCCAAGAACGCGGGAGAGGTGGGAGCGGGGAGCTGTTTTTT,CASSQERGRGGSGELFF
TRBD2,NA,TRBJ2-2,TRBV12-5,TGTGCTAGTGGACCGACTAGCGGGAGTGGGTTTACCGGGGAGCTGTTTTTT,CASGPTSGSGFTGELFF
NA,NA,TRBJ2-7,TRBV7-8,TGTGCCAGCAGCTCCCTGGGCAGCTACGAGCAGTACTTC,CASSSLGSYEQYF
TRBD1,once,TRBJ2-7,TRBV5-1,TGCGCCAGCAGCTTCACAGGGGGCGCGTACGAGCAGTACTTC,CASSFTGGAYEQYF
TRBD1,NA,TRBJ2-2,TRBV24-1,TGTGCCACCAGTGAGCGGACAGGATCTGGGCTGTTTTTT,CATSERTGSGLFF
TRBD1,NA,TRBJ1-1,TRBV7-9,TGTGCCAGCAGCTCCCGACAGGGTATGAACACTGAAGCTTTCTTT,CASSSRQGMNTEAFF
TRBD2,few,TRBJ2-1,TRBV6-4,TGTGCCAGCAGTGTAACTAGCGGGAGTAACAATGAGCAGTTCTTC,CASSVTSGSNNEQFF
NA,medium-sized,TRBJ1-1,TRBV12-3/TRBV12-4,TGTGCCAGCAGTTCCCGCGGAGTAGCTTTCTTT,CASSSRGVAFF